A selection of T cell receptor beta chains follows, all from one sample in a study of CD8 T cells in Susac syndrome. TCRdb reprocessed the immunoSEQ multiplex PCR reads with MiXCR, giving one entry per CDR3 protein. The data hold around 280,000 distinct CDR3 sequences, with under 95% observed a single time. The sequenced sample was CD4+ T cells from PBMCs. All receptors derive from a human donor with multiple sclerosis. Both conserved end residues are part of each CDR3. D genes are given only for firm matches. The size entry is marked missing in some rows and otherwise reads once, few, many or a size class.

v_call,clone_size,d_call,j_call,cdr3_length,cdr3_nt,cdr3_aa
TRBV3-1,NA,NA,TRBJ2-3,16,TGTGCCAGCAGCCAATCCCCCGGGGGACGCACAGATACGCAGTATTTT,CASSQSPGGRTDTQYF
TRBV20-1,NA,NA,TRBJ2-6,13,TGCAGTGCCCAGGACAGCGGGGCCAACGTCCTGACTTTC,CSAQDSGANVLTF
TRBV18,NA,TRBD1,TRBJ1-2,15,TGTGCCAGCTCACTCAGGACAGGGGGCGTCTTCGGCTACACCTTC,CASSLRTGGVFGYTF
TRBV20-1,NA,TRBD1,TRBJ1-2,12,TGCAGTGTGTGGGACAGGATTTATGGCTACACCTTC,CSVWDRIYGYTF
TRBV5-1,NA,NA,TRBJ2-5,13,TGCGCCAGCAGCAACGGGGGCCCAGAGACCCAGTACTTC,CASSNGGPETQYF
TRBV18,NA,NA,TRBJ1-1,13,TGTGCCAGCTCACCGAGATTGAACACTGAAGCTTTCTTT,CASSPRLNTEAFF
TRBV6-6,NA,TRBD1,TRBJ2-1,16,TGTGCCAGCAGTTGGGGGACAGGGGGCTCCTACAATGAGCAGTTCTTC,CASSWGTGGSYNEQFF
TRBV6-6,once,NA,TRBJ2-5,14,TGTGCCAGCAGTTACCAACAGCCTGGCGGGACCCAGTACTTC,CASSYQQPGGTQYF
TRBV30,NA,NA,TRBJ1-4,14,TGTGCCTGGCAGGAGCTAGGGCTAAGTGAAAAACTGTTTTTT,CAWQELGLSEKLFF
TRBV12-3/TRBV12-4,NA,NA,TRBJ1-5,15,TGTGCCAGCAGTCCTGGGGCAGGGAGGAATCAGCCCCAGCATTTT,CASSPGAGRNQPQHF
TRBV3-1,NA,NA,TRBJ2-1,15,TGTGCCAGCAGCCAAGGTGCGGCGACCTACAATGAGCAGTTCTTC,CASSQGAATYNEQFF
TRBV20-1,NA,TRBD2,TRBJ2-7,17,TGCAGTGCGGTAGGACTAGCGGGTGGGTGGAAGTCCTACGAGCAGTACTTC,CSAVGLAGGWKSYEQYF
TRBV5-1,NA,TRBD1,TRBJ2-2,16,TGCGCCAGCAGCTTACCGGGACAGGGAGGATCCGGGGAGCTGTTTTTT,CASSLPGQGGSGELFF
TRBV7-9,NA,NA,TRBJ2-1,16,TGTGCCAGCAGCATACACCGGGACTTCCTAAACAATGAGCAGTTCTTC,CASSIHRDFLNNEQFF
TRBV6-1,NA,NA,TRBJ2-6,15,TGTGCCAGCAGTGCCACAGCTTCTGGGGCCAACGTCCTGACTTTC,CASSATASGANVLTF
TRBV12-3/TRBV12-4,NA,TRBD1,TRBJ1-5,15,TGTGCCAGCAGTTTAGGACAGGGGGCACGACAGCCCCAGCATTTT,CASSLGQGARQPQHF
TRBV12-3/TRBV12-4,NA,TRBD2,TRBJ2-1,15,TGTGCCAGCAGGATATCCGGGACTAGCGGCAATGAGCAGTTCTTC,CASRISGTSGNEQFF
TRBV20-1,NA,TRBD2,TRBJ2-3,14,TGCAGTGCTGGCCCTAGCGGGGGACGGGATACGCAGTATTTT,CSAGPSGGRDTQYF
TRBV24-1,NA,NA,TRBJ2-1,17,TGTGCCACCAGTGATCGGAGACAGGCCTCCATTCGGAATGAGCAGTTCTTC,CATSDRRQASIRNEQFF
TRBV13,NA,NA,TRBJ2-3,14,TGTGCCAGCAGCTTCGGGCTTCACACAGATACGCAGTATTTT,CASSFGLHTDTQYF
TRBV29-1,NA,NA,TRBJ2-7,13,TGCAGCGTTGTCCCTGGGGGAAACTACGAGCAGTACTTC,CSVVPGGNYEQYF
TRBV4-1,NA,TRBD1,TRBJ1-5,15,TGCGCCAGCAGCCAGGGACAGGGGGTCGACGGGCCCCAGCATTTT,CASSQGQGVDGPQHF
TRBV18,NA,NA,TRBJ2-1,17,TGTGCCAGCTCACCGATGACTCCCTCCCACCTTTACAATGAGCAGTTCTTC,CASSPMTPSHLYNEQFF
TRBV4-1,NA,NA,TRBJ2-1,14,TGCGCCAGCAGCCAAACCGGGGGTAGGAATGAGCAGTTCTTC,CASSQTGGRNEQFF
TRBV7-9,NA,NA,TRBJ2-3,16,TGTGCCAGCAGCTTCGTGCCTAGCGCCTTCACAGATACGCAGTATTTT,CASSFVPSAFTDTQYF
TRBV7-9,NA,NA,TRBJ2-2,16,TGTGCCAGCAGCCGAGGTTATTTAGCGGACACCGGGGAGCTGTTTTTT,CASSRGYLADTGELFF
TRBV29-1,few,NA,TRBJ2-7,13,TGCAGCGTTGAATATTTGGACAAAGGCGGGCAGTACTTC,CSVEYLDKGGQYF
TRBV6-2/TRBV6-3,NA,TRBD2,TRBJ2-5,13,TGTGCCAGCCGGACTAGCAGTCATGAGACCCAGTACTTC,CASRTSSHETQYF
TRBV6-1,NA,NA,TRBJ1-1,12,TGTGCCAGCAGCGAGCGGTACACTGAAGCTTTCTTT,CASSERYTEAFF
TRBV19,NA,NA,TRBJ2-1,18,TGTGCCAGTAGTATAGATCCCTCTTTCATGCGCTCCTACAATGAGCAGTTCTTC,CASSIDPSFMRSYNEQFF
TRBV27,NA,TRBD1,TRBJ1-5,15,TGTGCCAGCAGTCCTAGGACAGGGTGGAATCAGCCCCAGCATTTT,CASSPRTGWNQPQHF
TRBV18,NA,TRBD2,TRBJ2-5,15,TGTGCCAGCTCCTGGAACGGACTAGCGGAAGAGACCCAGTACTTC,CASSWNGLAEETQYF
TRBV30,NA,TRBD2,TRBJ2-7,14,TGTGCCTGGTCGAAAGAGCGGGGGACCTACGAGCAGTACTTC,CAWSKERGTYEQYF
TRBV12-3/TRBV12-4,NA,NA,TRBJ1-2,16,TGTGCCAGCAGTTTAGCACCCGGCATCACGGTCTATGGCTACACCTTC,CASSLAPGITVYGYTF
TRBV6-5,once,TRBD1,TRBJ1-1,13,TGTGCCAGCAACAGGGGGAGGTACACTGAAGCTTTCTTT,CASNRGRYTEAFF
TRBV4-2,once,NA,TRBJ2-1,13,TGTGCCAGCAGCCAAGCAGCTCAGAGTGAGCAGTTCTTC,CASSQAAQSEQFF
TRBV18,NA,NA,TRBJ2-1,14,TGTGCCAGCTCACCCAGACTAGATCGGGGTGAGCAGTTCTTC,CASSPRLDRGEQFF
TRBV5-6,NA,TRBD1,TRBJ2-7,16,TGTGCCAGCAGCTTGGGGCCGCCGGGACAGGGAACCGAGCAGTACTTC,CASSLGPPGQGTEQYF
TRBV5-1,NA,NA,TRBJ2-2,18,TGCGCCAGCAGCCCCTCCCCGGGGAGAACCATCAACACCGGGGAGCTGTTTTTT,CASSPSPGRTINTGELFF
TRBV14,NA,NA,TRBJ2-4,14,TGTGCCAGCAGCCAAGGCGACGGGAAGAACATTCAGTACTTC,CASSQGDGKNIQYF
TRBV12-3/TRBV12-4,NA,NA,TRBJ1-1,14,TGTGCCAGCAGTCCTCTGTACGCGAACACTGAAGCTTTCTTT,CASSPLYANTEAFF
TRBV18,NA,NA,TRBJ1-5,14,TGTGCCAGCTCGACAGTGTCGAAGAATCAGCCCCAGCATTTT,CASSTVSKNQPQHF
TRBV18,NA,NA,TRBJ1-1,17,TGTGCCAGCTCACCACTTAACGGGCCTGACTCCAAGGGTGAAGCTTTCTTT,CASSPLNGPDSKGEAFF
TRBV6-5,NA,NA,TRBJ1-5,15,TGTGCCAGCAGTTACTCGTCGGATAGCAATCAGCCCCAGCATTTT,CASSYSSDSNQPQHF
TRBV18,NA,NA,TRBJ2-5,16,TGTGCCAGCTCCCCGGCTGGGCCGGGGGCACAGGAGACCCAGTACTTC,CASSPAGPGAQETQYF
TRBV30,NA,NA,TRBJ2-1,11,TGTGCCTGGAGTGCAGTCAATGAGCAGTTCTTC,CAWSAVNEQFF
TRBV7-3,NA,NA,TRBJ2-6,18,TGTGCCAGCAGCTTCGGGGCCCTTAATCCCTCTGGGGCCAACGTCCTGACTTTC,CASSFGALNPSGANVLTF
TRBV7-3,NA,TRBD1,TRBJ2-6,18,TGTGCCAGCAGCTTAAGGAGCAGGGGGCTCCCTGGGGCCAACGTCCTGACTTTC,CASSLRSRGLPGANVLTF
TRBV18,once,TRBD1,TRBJ1-1,11,TGTGCCAGCTCACCGGGACAGGGTCCTTTCTTT,CASSPGQGPFF
TRBV24-1,NA,TRBD1,TRBJ1-2,17,TGTGCCACCAGTGATCACCCCCAGGGGGGGCTTGCCTATGGCTACACCTTC,CATSDHPQGGLAYGYTF
TRBV7-2,once,TRBD2,TRBJ2-1,16,TGTGCCAGCAGCTCCGGCGGGACTAGCGGACTCGGGGAGCAGTTCTTC,CASSSGGTSGLGEQFF
TRBV11-1,NA,NA,TRBJ2-7,13,TGTGCCAGCAGCCCAATAACAGGGATCCTGCAGTACTTC,CASSPITGILQYF
TRBV29-1,NA,TRBD2,TRBJ2-3,17,TGCAGCGCCGGAGGACCCAGGCGGGGACTAGCGGCAGATACGCAGTATTTT,CSAGGPRRGLAADTQYF
TRBV18,NA,NA,TRBJ2-2,17,TGTGCCAGCTCACCACGGATTGAGGGGGTGAACACCGGGGAGCTGTTTTTT,CASSPRIEGVNTGELFF
TRBV30,once,TRBD1,TRBJ1-6,16,TGTGCCTGGAGTGTTACGGGGACAGGCGATAATTCACCCCTCCACTTT,CAWSVTGTGDNSPLHF
TRBV6-2/TRBV6-3,NA,NA,TRBJ2-2,17,TGTGCCAGCAGTAACTCCTGGGACCCCCGGGACACCGGGGAGCTGTTTTTT,CASSNSWDPRDTGELFF
TRBV7-2,once,TRBD2,TRBJ2-3,16,TGTGCCAGCAGCTTAGCCCAGCGGGAGATCCAGAATACGCAGTATTTT,CASSLAQREIQNTQYF
TRBV20-1,NA,TRBD2,TRBJ2-5,15,TGCAGTGCTAGTAGACTAGCGGGAGGGAGGGAGACCCAGTACTTC,CSASRLAGGRETQYF